The next 3 T cell receptor beta chains were all read from a single sample in a study of blood T cell repertoires in COVID-19. Method: immunoSEQ multiplex PCR; TCRdb's copy keeps in-frame clones and lacks some. Of about 17,000 clones listed, nearly 90% are singletons. Sequences were obtained from peripheral blood. The origin of the receptors is a man in his 60s with active COVID-19.

The CDR3 DNA is TGTGCCATCAGTGAGGTAAAGACTAGCGGGAGCAGGTTGGCAGATACGCAGTATTTT. It codes for CAISEVKTSGSRLADTQYF. The chain couples TRBV10-3 to TRBJ2-3; 12 positions match TRBD2. In germline, CDR1 is ENHRY, CDR2 SYGVKD. The CDR3 consists of 19 residues. V lost 2 bases to trimming and J lost 4 bases; unmatched junction nucleotides: 13.

The chain couples TRBV5-1 to TRBJ1-1; D is possibly TRBD1 (5 bases). Germline CDR1 is SGHRS and CDR2 is YFSETQ. Trimming removed 0 bases at V and 5 bases at J, with 14 bases between. This CDR3 is 15 amino acids long. CDR3 in amino acids: CASSLEFGGWTEAFF. Here the CDR3 DNA reads TGCGCCAGCAGCTTGGAGTTTGGGGGGTGGACTGAAGCTTTCTTT. Variable domain in full (rest from reference TRBV5-1 and TRBJ1-1): KAGVTQTPRYLIKTRGQQVTLSCSPISGHRSVSWYQQTPGQGLQFLFEYFSETQRNKGNFPGRFSGRQFSNSRSEMNVSTLELGDSALYLCASSLEFGGWTEAFFGQGTRLTVV.

The V and J genes are TRBV28 and TRBJ1-5; a weak D match, TRBD1 (5 bases). This CDR3 is built from 15 residues. The germline V gene has CDR1 MDHEN and CDR2 SYDVKM. Between the trimmed V and J ends, which lost 6 bases and 10 bases, there was a span of 22 bases. In DNA form, the CDR3 reads TGTGCCAGCAGGACAGAGAGGACGACCAGGAATCCCCAGCATTTT. Its translation: CASRTERTTRNPQHF.